The present entry profiles one T cell receptor (beta chain) with its context. This sample was taken from a study of CD8 T cells in Susac syndrome. RNA amounts of about 0.45 to 1 ug underwent reverse transcription with random hexamers. TCRdb processed the immunoSEQ multiplex PCR reads anew with MiXCR; each CDR3 protein has one entry. Found here are about 200,000 distinct CDR3 sequences, roughly 94% of them singletons; the top ten hold about 0.1%. V was trimmed by 5 bases and J by 9 bases, leaving 13 bases between them. The CDR3 is made up of 12 amino acids. The germline V gene has CDR1 MGHRA and CDR2 YSYEKL.

The genes are TRBV4-1 and TRBJ2-5; no clear D gene. Sequenced sample: CD4+ T cells from PBMCs. This receptor was identified in a human donor in good health. The CDR3 sequence is CASSGPRLAQYF. The CDR3, as DNA: TGCGCCAGCAGCGGGCCGAGGCTAGCCCAGTACTTC.